These 10 T cell receptor beta chains originate from one sample sequenced in a study of shared T cell receptors in the human thymus. TCRdb's copy holds only in-frame clones and misses some; the assay was immunoSEQ multiplex PCR. The sample lists 600,000 to 900,000 clones, 80% to 90% seen once, with 0.0095% to 0.013% in the top ten. These data were likewise used in another study, on human thymus T cells.

The sequenced material came from thymocytes. Source of these receptors: a girl in the first two years of life with a congenital heart defect.

Of note for this clone: The same CDR3 can be traced to other DNA sequences in this sample. This chain uses TRBV7-2 with TRBJ1-3; 7 nucleotides agree with TRBD1. Germline lookup yields CDR1 SGHTA and CDR2 FQGNSA. The CDR3 is 15 amino acids. V shed 5 bases, J shed 0 bases, and the junction held 4 bases outside the gene matches. The DNA of the CDR3 is TGTGCCAGCAGCACACGGACAGGCTCTGGAAACACCATATATTTT. Residues: CASSTRTGSGNTIYF. Drawing the rest from reference TRBV7-2 and TRBJ1-3, the complete variable domain is GAGVSQSPSNKVTEKGKDVELRCDPISGHTALYWYRQSLGQGLEFLIYFQGNSAPDKSGLPSDRFSAERTGGSVSTLTIQRTQQEDSAVYLCASSTRTGSGNTIYFGEGSWLTVV.

This rearrangement joins TRBV2 to TRBJ2-7, with D unclear. The germline V gene has CDR1 SNHLY and CDR2 FYNNEI. Trimming took 11 bases from V and 10 from J, leaving 30 bases between them. This CDR3 is 15 amino acids long. CDR3 nucleotide sequence: TGTGCCCCCCGCCGGCCCACATACCAACTACGTTTCCAGTACTTC. This sequence encodes CAPRRPTYQLRFQYF.

This clone was detected only once. The genes are TRBV4-3 and TRBJ1-2; no clear D gene. The CDR3 consists of 15 residues. Germline CDR1 and CDR2: LGHNA and YSLEER. V lost 0 bases and J lost 6, with 14 bases in between. The CDR3 sequence: CASSQEGQDGDGYTF. CDR3 in DNA: TGCGCCAGCAGCCAAGAAGGGCAGGACGGGGATGGCTACACCTTC.

The V gene is TRBV25-1, the J gene TRBJ2-3, with 15 bases fitting TRBD2. Germline V lookup: CDR1 MGHDK, CDR2 SYGVNS. The CDR3 consists of 17 residues. V shed 5 bases and J 1 base; nucleotides not matched to a gene: 4. CDR3 sequence: CASSWTSGGDGTDTQYF. The CDR3 nucleotides are TGTGCCAGCAGTTGGACTAGCGGGGGGGATGGCACAGATACGCAGTATTTT.

The genes are TRBV13 and TRBJ2-3, with 10 bases fitting TRBD2. This CDR3 has 16 amino acids. Germline CDR1 reads PRHDT; CDR2 reads FYEKMQ (reference sequence). J gave up 3 bases and V 0 bases, and 3 bases lay outside the gene matches. The DNA of the CDR3 is TGTGCCAGCAGCTTAGGCCTAGCGGGGGAGACAGATACGCAGTATTTT. Its translation is CASSLGLAGETDTQYF.

The V gene is TRBV5-1, the J gene TRBJ2-3, with 12 bases aligning to TRBD2. J was trimmed by 12 bases and V by 4 bases; bases with no gene match: 9. Germline V gene data show CDR1 as SGHRS and CDR2 as YFSETQ. The CDR3 is 14 amino acids. Written as DNA, the CDR3 is TGCGCCAGCAGCACCACTAGCGGGGGGCCCCCACAGTATTTT. Encoded protein: CASSTTSGGPPQYF.

The rearrangement joins TRBV27 to TRBJ1-1; 7 bases line up with TRBD1. Germline V gene data show CDR1 as MNHEY and CDR2 as SMNVEV (reference sequence). V was clipped by 5 bases and J by 4 bases; unmatched bases: 7. CDR3 length equals 14 residues. The CDR3 region is CASSPQGGPTEAFF. DNA for the CDR3: TGTGCCAGCAGTCCCCAAGGGGGCCCCACTGAAGCTTTCTTT.

This chain uses TRBV5-4 with TRBJ2-5, with 9 bases identical to TRBD1. Unmatched junction bases numbered 8, after V lost 2 bases and J lost 3 bases. The CDR3 consists of 16 residues. CDR1 and CDR2 from the germline V gene are SGHNT and YYREEE (reference sequence). The CDR3 nucleotides read TGTGCCAGCAGCTTACTTGTTGGGACAGGGAAAGAGACCCAGTACTTC. Protein sequence: CASSLLVGTGKETQYF.

The J gene is TRBJ2-1, the V gene TRBV11-2; 13 nucleotides match TRBD2. The germline CDR1 and CDR2 sequences are SGHAT and FQNNGV. Germline trimming cut 4 bases from V and 8 bases from J; bases unmatched to any gene: 2. The CDR3 covers 14 residues. CDR3 sequence: CASSSGLAGYEQFF. CDR3 nucleotides: TGTGCCAGCAGCTCGGGACTAGCGGGGTATGAGCAGTTCTTC. The full variable domain, completed using reference TRBV11-2 and TRBJ2-1, is EAGVAQSPRYKIIEKRQSVAFWCNPISGHATLYWYQQILGQGPKLLIQFQNNGVVDDSQLPKDRFSAERLKGVDSTLKIQPAKLEDSAVYLCASSSGLAGYEQFFGPGTRLTVL.

For this clone: Additional DNA sequences in this sample encode the identical CDR3. This rearrangement joins TRBV20-1 to TRBJ1-2; D remains ambiguous. The CDR3 consists of 10 residues. Germline V gene data show CDR1 as DFQATT and CDR2 as SNEGSKA (reference sequence). Trimming stripped 0 bases from V and 8 bases from J, with 4 bases between. CDR3 sequence reads: CSARDGGYTF. CDR3 nucleotides: TGCAGTGCTAGAGATGGCGGCTACACCTTC.